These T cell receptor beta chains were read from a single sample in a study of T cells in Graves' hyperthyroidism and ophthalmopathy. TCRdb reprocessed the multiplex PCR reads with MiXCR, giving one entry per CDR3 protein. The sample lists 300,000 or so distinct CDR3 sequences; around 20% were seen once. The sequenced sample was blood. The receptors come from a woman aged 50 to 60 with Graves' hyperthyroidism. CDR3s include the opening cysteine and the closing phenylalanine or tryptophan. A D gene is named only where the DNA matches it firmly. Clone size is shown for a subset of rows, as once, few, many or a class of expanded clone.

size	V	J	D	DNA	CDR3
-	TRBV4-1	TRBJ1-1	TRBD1	TGCGCCAGCAGCCAAGTCTCGACAGGGAATATGAACACTGAAGCTTTCTTT	CASSQVSTGNMNTEAFF
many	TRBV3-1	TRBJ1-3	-	TGTGCCAGCAGCCAAGACGCACAGGGCTCCCTCTCTGGAAACACCATATATTTT	CASSQDAQGSLSGNTIYF
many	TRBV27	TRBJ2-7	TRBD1	TGTGCCAGCAGCCGTAAACACCCGGGACAGGGGGTAGCCTACGAGCAGTACTTC	CASSRKHPGQGVAYEQYF
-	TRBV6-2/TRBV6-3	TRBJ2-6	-	TGTGCCGGTAACCCGGTCTACCACTCTGGGGCCAACGTCCTGACTTTC	CAGNPVYHSGANVLTF
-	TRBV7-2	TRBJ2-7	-	TGTGCCAGCAGCTTTCACAGGGAGACCTACGAGCAGTACTTC	CASSFHRETYEQYF
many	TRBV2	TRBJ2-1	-	TGTGCCAGCAGTGATATGGCGAGGGGGTCGGGTATCAATGAGCAGTTCTTC	CASSDMARGSGINEQFF
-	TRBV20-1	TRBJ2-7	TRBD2	TGCAGTGCTAGAGCAACTAGCGGGGCTTACTACGAGCAGTACTTC	CSARATSGAYYEQYF
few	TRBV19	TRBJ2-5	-	TGTGCCAGTAGTATGGGGACACGTGTCGGGGAGACCCAGTACTTC	CASSMGTRVGETQYF
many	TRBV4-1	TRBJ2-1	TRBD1	TGCGCCAGCGGGACAGGGGAATTCTCCTACAATGAGCAGTTCTTC	CASGTGEFSYNEQFF
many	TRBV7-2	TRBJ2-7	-	TGTGCCAGCAGCTCCCCTCGGCGGCGGTACGAGCAGTACTTC	CASSSPRRRYEQYF
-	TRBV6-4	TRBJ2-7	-	TGTGCCAGCAGTGTAAACGGGAATCCCGAGCAGTACTTC	CASSVNGNPEQYF
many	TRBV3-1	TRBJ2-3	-	TGTGCCAGCAGCCAAGGGGTGTGGGATACGCAGTATTTT	CASSQGVWDTQYF
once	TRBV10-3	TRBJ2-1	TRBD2	TGTGCCATCAGCGGGGGGAAGTTGGGTGAGCAGTTCTTC	CAISGGKLGEQFF
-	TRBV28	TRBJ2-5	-	TGTGCCAGCAACTGGGGGCTGACAGAGACCCAGTACTTC	CASNWGLTETQYF
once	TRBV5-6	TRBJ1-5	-	TGTGCCAGCAGTTTATTTACTCAGCCCCAGCATTTT	CASSLFTQPQHF
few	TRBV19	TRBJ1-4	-	TGTGCCAGTAGTACCTACAGACGCAATGAAAAACTGTTTTTT	CASSTYRRNEKLFF
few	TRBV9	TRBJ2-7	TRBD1	TGTGCCAGCAGCGTGACAGGGGGCACGTACGAGCAGTACTTC	CASSVTGGTYEQYF
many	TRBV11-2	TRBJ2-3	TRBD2	TGTGCCAGCAGAATAGGTCTAGCGGGGTCAGATACGCAGTATTTT	CASRIGLAGSDTQYF
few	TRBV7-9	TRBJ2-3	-	TGTGGCGCGGACTTAGATACGCAGTATTTT	CGADLDTQYF
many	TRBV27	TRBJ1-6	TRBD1	TGTGCCAGCAGGGGGGACAGAAATAATTCACCCCTCCACTTT	CASRGDRNNSPLHF
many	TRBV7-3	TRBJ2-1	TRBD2	TGTGCCAGCAGCCGTCTGGCGGGAGGTGGATACAATGAGCAGTTCTTC	CASSRLAGGGYNEQFF
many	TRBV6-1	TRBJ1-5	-	TGTGCCAGCAGCGCCACAGGGACCGGCGTGGAGCCCCAGCATTTT	CASSATGTGVEPQHF
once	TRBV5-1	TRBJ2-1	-	TGCGCCAGCAGCTTGGATAAAGGGAACAATGAGCAGTTCTTC	CASSLDKGNNEQFF
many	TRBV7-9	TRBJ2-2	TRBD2	TGTGCCAGCAGTTCTAGCGGGGCCACCGGGGAGCTGTTTTTT	CASSSSGATGELFF
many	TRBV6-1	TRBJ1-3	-	TGTGCCAGCAGTTCCCGCGACAGCTCTGGAAACACCATATATTTT	CASSSRDSSGNTIYF
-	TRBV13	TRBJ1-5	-	TGTGCCAGCAGCGGGGGGGCTGAGGCCCAGCATTTT	CASSGGAEAQHF
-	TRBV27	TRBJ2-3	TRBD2	TGTGCCAGCAGCCCCGGGGGACTAAGGGGAGATACGCAGTATTTT	CASSPGGLRGDTQYF
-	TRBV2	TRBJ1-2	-	TGTGCCAGCAGGGACGGATTTATCTATGGCTACACCTTC	CASRDGFIYGYTF
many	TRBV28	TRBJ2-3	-	TGTGCCAGCAGGGGTAACACAGATACGCAGTATTTT	CASRGNTDTQYF
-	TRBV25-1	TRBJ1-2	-	TGTGCCAGCAGTGAAAATAATGGCTATGGCTACACCTTC	CASSENNGYGYTF
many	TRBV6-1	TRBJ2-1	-	TGTGCCAGCAAAGCAGGGCATGAGCAGTTCTTC	CASKAGHEQFF
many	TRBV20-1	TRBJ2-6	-	TGCAGTGCCCTTAACGCAGGGGCATCTGGGGCCAACGTCCTGACTTTC	CSALNAGASGANVLTF
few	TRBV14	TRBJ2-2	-	TGTGCCAGCAGCCGACTGGGAACCGGGGAGCTGTTTTTT	CASSRLGTGELFF
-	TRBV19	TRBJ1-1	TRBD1	TGTGCCAGTAGACCACAGGGGTTGGGCACTGAAGCTTTCTTT	CASRPQGLGTEAFF
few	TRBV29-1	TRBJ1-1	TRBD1	TGCAGCGTTACTCAGGGGGCGCGGATTGAAGCTTTCTTT	CSVTQGARIEAFF
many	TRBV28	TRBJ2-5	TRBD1	TGTGCCAGCAGTCGGGACAGGCTATACCAAGAGACCCAGTACTTC	CASSRDRLYQETQYF
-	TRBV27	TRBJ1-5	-	TGTGCCAGCAGTTTACTTCGGGATCAGCCCCAGCATTTT	CASSLLRDQPQHF
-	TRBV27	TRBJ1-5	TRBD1	TGTGCCAGCAGTTTGGGACAGGGACGTCAGCCCCAGCATTTT	CASSLGQGRQPQHF
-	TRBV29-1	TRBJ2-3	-	TGCAGCGTTGGAGGACCCTACACAGATACGCAGTATTTT	CSVGGPYTDTQYF
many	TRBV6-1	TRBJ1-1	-	TGTGCCAGCAGTGTCGGCAGCGTGAACACTGAAGCTTTCTTT	CASSVGSVNTEAFF
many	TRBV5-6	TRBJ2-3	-	TGTGCCAGCAGCTTGGCGCGGGCAGATACGCAGTATTTT	CASSLARADTQYF